This passage covers 8 T cell receptor beta chains from one sample sequenced in a study of blood T cell repertoires in COVID-19. The method was immunoSEQ multiplex PCR; TCRdb's version includes in-frame clones alone and lacks a portion of them. The table shows 70,000 or so clones, with roughly 71% occurring only once. The sample was peripheral blood. The receptor set was obtained from a man aged 60 to 75 with COVID-19, enrolled during active disease.

This rearrangement joins TRBV11-2 to TRBJ2-5; 7 bases are a match to TRBD2. CDR1 is SGHAT, CDR2 FQNNGV, per germline. The CDR3 extends over 18 amino acids. The J segment lost 3 bases and the V segment lost 5 bases, leaving 18 bases of the junction unmatched. The CDR3 nucleotides read TGTGCCAGCAGCCGGGGACTTAGCGGGTCTCGGAAGGAAGAGACCCAGTACTTC. This gives the protein CASSRGLSGSRKEETQYF.

The chain links TRBV7-9 to TRBJ2-7; tentatively, D is TRBD2 (6 bases). From germline, CDR1 is SEHNR and CDR2 FQNEAQ (reference sequence). V was cut by 4 bases and J by 7 bases, with 14 bases left in between. This CDR3 comprises 13 residues. CDR3 nucleotides: TGTGCCAGCAGCTCCGGAGGGCCGGGGGAGCAGTACTTC. This sequence encodes CASSSGGPGEQYF.

This clone came up once. The chain recombines TRBV5-4 with TRBJ2-1; a possible D gene is TRBD1 (5 bases). This CDR3 region has 15 residues. V shed 0 bases and J shed 8 bases, with 15 bases lying between them. The germline V gene encodes CDR1 SGHNT and CDR2 YYREEE (reference sequence). This CDR3 is CASSLVGPKVYEQFF. As DNA, the CDR3 is TGTGCCAGCAGCTTGGTGGGGCCAAAGGTCTATGAGCAGTTCTTC.

J is TRBJ2-1 and V is TRBV14; possible D gene TRBD2, 5 bases. Trimming left V 5 bases short and J 7 bases short, with 18 bases between. Germline V gene sequence: CDR1 SGHDN, CDR2 FVKESK. The CDR3 sequence is 15 residues long. CDR3: CASSVLGGWENEQFF. The DNA for the CDR3 is TGTGCCAGCAGCGTTCTAGGAGGATGGGAAAATGAGCAGTTCTTC.

This chain uses TRBV10-3 with TRBJ1-3; D is unresolved. Trimming pared 2 bases from V and 7 bases from J, leaving 18 bases between. Germline CDR1 reads ENHRY; CDR2 reads SYGVKD. CDR3 length: 16 amino acids. The CDR3 sequence is CAISEREDGVRNTIYF. The CDR3 DNA is TGTGCCATCAGTGAGCGGGAGGACGGGGTTCGTAACACCATATATTTT.

This clone was seen a single time. The chain carries TRBV29-1 and TRBJ2-5, with D maybe TRBD2 (5 bases). Trimming removed 8 bases at V and 4 bases at J, with 14 bases between. CDR3 length: 12 residues. CDR1 is SQVTM, CDR2 ANQGSEA, per germline. Written as DNA, the CDR3 is TGCAGCCTCCGGAGAGGGCCAGAGACCCAGTACTTC. Translated, it gives CSLRRGPETQYF.

This chain links TRBV11-3 with TRBJ2-1, with 11 bases identical to TRBD1. Germline CDR1 and CDR2: SGHNT and YENEEA. The V and J ends lost 8 bases and 5 bases, in that order; junction bases with no gene match: 2. The CDR3 extends over 13 amino acids. CDR3 amino acids: CASGQGANNEQFF. The CDR3 bases are TGTGCCAGCGGACAGGGGGCAAACAATGAGCAGTTCTTC.

The V gene is TRBV29-1, the J gene TRBJ2-3, with TRBD2 matching over 9 bases. Unmatched junction bases numbered 12, after V lost 8 bases and J lost 3 bases. The CDR3 has 15 amino acids. From germline, CDR1 is SQVTM and CDR2 ANQGSEA. The CDR3 DNA follows: TGCAGCCCCGGGATAGGGAGCGGGGGGACAGATACGCAGTATTTT. Amino acid sequence: CSPGIGSGGTDTQYF.